Shown below are 19 T cell receptor beta chains from a single sample sequenced in a study of OX40 agonist ivuxolimab in advanced cancers. The data were produced by immunoSEQ multiplex PCR, yet TCRdb's version contains in-frame clones alone and is incomplete. The data show about 100,000 clones, around 85% seen once. The source material was CD4+ or CD8+ T cells sorted from blood, sampled in a trial of the OX40 agonist ivuxolimab. The receptors come from an adult with an advanced solid tumor such as melanoma, head and neck, liver or kidney cancer.

The V call is TRBV15, the J call TRBJ1-1; D call uncertain. V was pared by 0 bases and J by 3 bases, with 2 bases between. In germline, CDR1 is LNHNV, CDR2 YYDKDF (reference sequence). CDR3 length: 12 residues. The DNA of the CDR3 is TGTGCCACCAGCAGAGATTACACTGAAGCTTTCTTT. Protein sequence: CATSRDYTEAFF. The full variable domain, completed using reference TRBV15 and TRBJ1-1, is DAMVIQNPRYQVTQFGKPVTLSCSQTLNHNVMYWYQQKSSQAPKLLFHYYDKDFNNEADTPDNFQSRRPNTSFCFLDIRSPGLGDTAMYLCATSRDYTEAFFGQGTRLTVV.

The chain is built from TRBV14 and TRBJ2-1; 10 bases agree with TRBD2. Losses at the gene ends were 4 bases for V and 4 bases for J; bases not matched to a gene: 4. The CDR3 is 15 amino acids. Germline CDR1 reads SGHDN; CDR2 reads FVKESK. As DNA, the CDR3 is TGTGCCAGCAGCCTAGCGGGAGGCCTTTACAATGAGCAGTTCTTC. It yields the protein CASSLAGGLYNEQFF.

The V and J genes are TRBV10-2 and TRBJ1-1; D possibly corresponds to TRBD1 (6 bases). V lost 6 bases and J 5 bases, leaving 13 bases between the germline ends. This CDR3 contains 13 residues. Germline V gives CDR1 WSHSY, CDR2 SAAADI. This chain's CDR3 is CASRSRGGTEAFF. The CDR3 DNA reads TGCGCCAGCAGATCCAGGGGTGGGACTGAAGCTTTCTTT.

The sample holds a few counts of this clone. The chain has TRBV13 and TRBJ1-1; TRBD1 matches at 8 bases. Germline V gene sequence: CDR1 PRHDT, CDR2 FYEKMQ (reference sequence). The trim removed 5 bases at V and 3 bases at J, leaving 5 bases unmatched. The CDR3 totals 14 residues. The CDR3 DNA is TGTGCCAGCAGCCTGGGACAGGATTACACTGAAGCTTTCTTT. It is translated as CASSLGQDYTEAFF.

The rearrangement links TRBV18 to TRBJ1-1; D gene ambiguous. Germline V lookup: CDR1 KGHSH, CDR2 LQKENI. Trimming left V 0 bases short and J 1 base short, with 9 bases between. The CDR3 extends over 15 amino acids. CDR3 bases: TGTGCCAGCTCACCACCGGCAGGCGCGAACACTGAAGCTTTCTTT. It specifies CASSPPAGANTEAFF.

The rearrangement links TRBV6-5 to TRBJ1-5; D possibly corresponds to TRBD1 (5 bases). CDR3 length equals 14 residues. Trimming took off 5 bases at V and 6 bases at J, with 14 bases between the two ends. The germline V gene encodes CDR1 MNHEY and CDR2 SVGAGI. The CDR3 DNA follows: TGTGCCAGCAGTCCACGGACAAGCGGTCAGCCCCAGCATTTT. Its protein product is CASSPRTSGQPQHF.

This clone appeared a few times. The rearrangement uses TRBV6-1 and TRBJ1-1; D gene ambiguous. V gave up 2 bases and J gave up 0 bases, with 7 bases separating them. Germline CDR1 reads MNHNS; CDR2 reads SASEGT. The CDR3 consists of 14 residues. The CDR3 loop is CASSEPGMNTEAFF. The CDR3 DNA reads as TGTGCCAGCAGTGAACCGGGGATGAACACTGAAGCTTTCTTT.

The chain couples TRBV2 to TRBJ1-1; 7 nucleotides match TRBD1. Germline CDR1 SNHLY, CDR2 FYNNEI. Trimming removed 6 bases from V and 5 bases from J; junction bases left unmatched: 9. This CDR3 contains 14 residues. CDR3 in DNA: TGTGCCAGCAGGCAAGGGGGCGCGGGGACTGAAGCTTTCTTT. Residues: CASRQGGAGTEAFF.

The chain links TRBV6-5 to TRBJ1-1; possible D gene TRBD1, 5 bases. The length of the CDR3 is 13 residues. The V and J ends lost 7 bases and 5 bases respectively, with 14 bases between them. The germline V gene has CDR1 MNHEY and CDR2 SVGAGI. The CDR3 bases are TGTGCCAGCATCAAACGGGGGGATACTGAAGCTTTCTTT. It specifies CASIKRGDTEAFF.

This chain joins TRBV11-2 and TRBJ2-7; 7 bases fit TRBD2. The CDR3 spans 15 residues. V lost 1 base to trimming and J lost 4 bases; unmatched junction nucleotides: 7. The germline V gene has CDR1 SGHAT and CDR2 FQNNGV. In DNA, the CDR3 is TGTGCCAGCAGCTTAGCGACTAGCCCCTCGTACGAGCAGTACTTC. It specifies CASSLATSPSYEQYF.

This rearrangement joins TRBV5-8 to TRBJ2-1; 8 nucleotides align to TRBD1. The CDR3 is 15 amino acids. Germline CDR1 reads SGHTS; CDR2 reads YDEGEE. With V trimmed by 6 bases and J by 2 bases, 7 bases remained unmatched. The CDR3 sequence: CASKEQGATYNEQFF. The CDR3, as DNA: TGTGCCAGCAAGGAGCAGGGGGCAACCTACAATGAGCAGTTCTTC.

The genes are TRBV6-5 and TRBJ1-2, with a weak D call TRBD1 (5 bases). The germline V gene has CDR1 MNHEY and CDR2 SVGAGI. The CDR3 has 12 amino acids. The CDR3 loop is CAVGQGNYGYTF. CDR3 DNA sequence: TGTGCGGTGGGGCAGGGCAACTATGGCTACACCTTC.

The J gene is TRBJ1-1, the V gene TRBV5-6; 7 bases map to TRBD1. The CDR3 length is 14 residues. The V segment lost 4 bases and the J segment 5 bases; nucleotides outside the gene matches: 8. The germline gives CDR1 SGHDT, CDR2 YYEEEE. The CDR3 DNA sequence: TGTGCCAGCAGCCAACAGACAGGGTGGACTGAAGCTTTCTTT. It specifies CASSQQTGWTEAFF.

V gene TRBV30 combines with J gene TRBJ1-5; 7 nucleotides match TRBD1. CDR1 and CDR2 (germline): GTSNPN, SVGIG (reference sequence). This CDR3 region has 15 residues. With 0 bases clipped from V and 6 bases from J, the junction kept 8 bases outside the gene matches. The CDR3: CAWSVLTGIGQPQHF. The CDR3 coding sequence is TGTGCCTGGAGTGTCCTGACAGGGATCGGTCAGCCCCAGCATTTT.

This clone was seen only once. In the same sample, other DNA sequences code for this CDR3. The rearrangement uses TRBV6-4 and TRBJ1-1; 7 bases map to TRBD1. Per germline, CDR1 MRHNA and CDR2 SNTAGT. V was pared by 6 bases and J by 1 base, with 2 bases of the junction left unmatched. This CDR3 comprises 13 residues. The CDR3 nucleotides are TGTGCCAGCAGGAGGACAGGGAACACTGAAGCTTTCTTT. Amino acid sequence: CASRRTGNTEAFF.

V gene TRBV28 combines with J gene TRBJ2-2; D unresolved. CDR1 and CDR2 from the germline V gene are MDHEN and SYDVKM. The CDR3 is made up of 13 amino acids. Between the trimmed V and J ends, which lost 3 bases and 7 bases, there was a span of 9 bases. CDR3 bases: TGTGCCAGCAGTTTGCCTGTCCTCGGGGAGCTGTTTTTT. This encodes CASSLPVLGELFF.

In DNA, the CDR3 is TGTGCCAGCAGCTTAACGACAGGGGCCGATACGCAGTATTTT. It codes for CASSLTTGADTQYF. V and J are TRBV5-4 and TRBJ2-3, with TRBD1 matching over 8 bases. The CDR3 loop spans 14 amino acids. Trimming took 2 bases from V and 6 from J; bases not matched to a gene: 5. Germline CDR1 and CDR2: SGHNT and YYREEE (reference sequence).

The V gene is TRBV4-1, the J gene TRBJ2-7; 9 bases are shared with TRBD2. Germline lookup yields CDR1 MGHRA and CDR2 YSYEKL. With 4 bases clipped from V and 2 bases from J, the junction kept 9 bases outside the gene matches. The CDR3 is 16 amino acids. The CDR3 nucleotides are TGCGCCAGCAGCCTGGTGGGCCTAGCGGGGACCTACGAGCAGTACTTC. It yields the protein CASSLVGLAGTYEQYF.

This clone was picked up one time. This chain uses TRBV30 with TRBJ1-5, with unresolved D. Trimming took off 3 bases at V and 2 bases at J, with 8 bases between the two ends. CDR1 GTSNPN and CDR2 SVGIG come from the germline V gene (reference sequence). The CDR3 runs to 13 residues. The CDR3 DNA is TGTGCCTGGAGCCCTTGGGGCAATCAGCCCCAGCATTTT. It translates to CAWSPWGNQPQHF.